This paragraph covers one T cell receptor (beta chain) sequence. No antigen is known for it. The sample comes from a study of T cells in Graves' hyperthyroidism and ophthalmopathy. General study results and limits: Most thyroid clonotypes expanded above 0.001 appeared in blood too.

Patients were excluded because of uncontrolled infection, other autoimmune disease, pregnancy or lactation. Fresh 10 ml peripheral blood yielded PBMCs. CDR3 length: 20 residues. Germline V gene lookup returns CDR1 MNHNS and CDR2 SASEGT. V dropped 0 bases and J dropped 3; count of bases not matched to a gene: 15. Amplified TCR beta CDR3 regions came from RNA transcripts. The HTBI primer set drove a first-round RT-PCR of the TCR CDR3. MiXCR, run by TCRdb on the multiplex PCR reads, gives a single entry per CDR3 protein. The profile covers about 500,000 distinct CDR3 sequences, with 16% appearing a single time and around 18% taken by the ten largest.

The receptor comes from a woman younger than 30 with Graves' hyperthyroidism. The chain links TRBV6-1 to TRBJ2-5, with TRBD2 matching over 11 bases. Material: blood. This CDR3 reads CASSEAWGQGASGRKETQYF. CDR3 bases: TGTGCCAGCAGTGAAGCGTGGGGACAGGGAGCTAGCGGGAGGAAAGAGACCCAGTACTTC.